This entry concerns a single TCR beta chain. No antigen is known for it. This sample stems from a study of cytomegalovirus exposure and HLA in healthy donors. In germline, CDR1 is SGHRS, CDR2 YFSETQ. This CDR3 spans 14 amino acids. Deletions cut 0 bases from V and 1 base from J, with 5 bases between. PCR primers comprised 60 Vbeta and 13 Jbeta primers. Using immunoSEQ multiplex PCR, the repertoire was profiled, and TCRdb retains in-frame clones only, with some absent. The table lists 150,000 or so clones, 65% to 85% of them singletons. Study-level findings and limits: CMV serostatus was the only recorded immune exposure for donors. Researchers left out some V segments, among them TRBV6-2 and TRBV6-3, as indistinguishable.

The sequence derives from a woman aged 50 to 65 in good health and CMV-seropositive. The rearrangement links TRBV5-1 to TRBJ1-3, with D unresolved. Sequencing used PBMCs. DNA for the CDR3: TGCGCCAGCAGCTTGGAACAGTCTGGAAACACCATATATTTT. It encodes CASSLEQSGNTIYF.